This record covers a single T cell receptor (beta chain). Its antigen remains unidentified. The ends were cut back, 4 bases at V and 3 bases at J, with 20 bases in the middle. CDR1 is KGHSH, CDR2 LQKENI, per germline. The CDR3 spans 17 residues. The source of the sample is a study of cytomegalovirus exposure and HLA in healthy donors. Study details: The platform used for the 95 to 150 validation repertoires matched that of the approximately 640 first-cohort repertoires, a later analysis reported. Study-level points and caveats: High sensitivity and specificity were reportedly achieved when the classifier diagnosed cytomegalovirus status.

TCRdb's table, derived via immunoSEQ multiplex PCR, lists solely in-frame clones and lacks some. The sample contains roughly 170,000 clones, more than 65% of which appear only once. This clonotype was obtained from a woman aged 18-29 years in good health and CMV-seropositive. The chain carries TRBV18 and TRBJ2-3, with D maybe TRBD1 (6 bases). Input material: PBMCs. The CDR3 DNA sequence: TGTGCCAGCTCACGAACCGGGACACCCCCGGGGACAGATACGCAGTATTTT. Translating gives CASSRTGTPPGTDTQYF. Full variable domain (remainder filled in from reference TRBV18 and TRBJ2-3): NAGVMQNPRHLVRRRGQEARLRCSPMKGHSHVYWYRQLPEEGLKFMVYLQKENIIDESGMPKERFSAEFPKEGPSILRIQQVVRGDSAAYFCASSRTGTPPGTDTQYFGPGTRLTVL.